This entry is about one T cell receptor (beta chain). Its target is not known. This record comes from a study of T cells in localized non-small cell lung cancer. Study-wide findings and caveats: Greater blood T cell density accompanied longer overall survival.

Trimming at V came to 4 bases and at J to 3 bases, leaving 8 bases not matched to a gene. The CDR3 runs 15 residues. Germline lookup yields CDR1 SGHDN and CDR2 FVKESK. Libraries were prepared by immunoSEQ multiplex PCR; TCRdb keeps only in-frame clonotypes and omits some of them. This sample has fewer than 15,000 clones; approximately 30% occur once, and the top ten carry around 7.2%. The chain employs TRBV14 and TRBJ1-1; 7 nucleotides line up with TRBD1. The TCR originated in an older female donor with stage I lung adenocarcinoma. Source: lung tumor tissue, taken before any cancer treatment. DNA of the CDR3: TGTGCCAGCAGCCTCCGGACAGGTCGGCACACTGAAGCTTTCTTT. This translates into CASSLRTGRHTEAFF.